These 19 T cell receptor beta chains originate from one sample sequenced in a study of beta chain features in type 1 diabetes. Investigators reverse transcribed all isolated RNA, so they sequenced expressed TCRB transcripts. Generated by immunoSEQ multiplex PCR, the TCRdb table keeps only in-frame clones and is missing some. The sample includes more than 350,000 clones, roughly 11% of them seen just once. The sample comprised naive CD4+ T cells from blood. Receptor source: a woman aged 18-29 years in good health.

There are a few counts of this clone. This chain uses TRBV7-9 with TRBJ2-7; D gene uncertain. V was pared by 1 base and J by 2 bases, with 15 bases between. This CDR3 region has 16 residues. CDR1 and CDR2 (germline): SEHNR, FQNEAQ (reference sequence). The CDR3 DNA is TGTGCCAGCAGCTTAGGTCGCGGACGGAGAGCCTACGAGCAGTACGTC. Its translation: CASSLGRGRRAYEQYV.

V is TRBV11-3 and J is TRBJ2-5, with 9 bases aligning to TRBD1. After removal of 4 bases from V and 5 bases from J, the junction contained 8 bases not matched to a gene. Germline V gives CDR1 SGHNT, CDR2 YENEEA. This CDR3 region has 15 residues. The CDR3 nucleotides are TGTGCCAGCAGCTCCTTGGGGACAGGGATGGAGACCCAGTACTTC. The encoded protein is CASSSLGTGMETQYF.

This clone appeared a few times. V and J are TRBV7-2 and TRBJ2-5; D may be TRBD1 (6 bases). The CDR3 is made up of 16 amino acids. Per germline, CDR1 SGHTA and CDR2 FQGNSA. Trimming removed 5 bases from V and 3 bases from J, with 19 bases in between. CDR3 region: CASSLSFGPGEETQYF. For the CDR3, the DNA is TGTGCCAGCAGCCTATCATTCGGCCCAGGGGAAGAGACCCAGTACTTC.

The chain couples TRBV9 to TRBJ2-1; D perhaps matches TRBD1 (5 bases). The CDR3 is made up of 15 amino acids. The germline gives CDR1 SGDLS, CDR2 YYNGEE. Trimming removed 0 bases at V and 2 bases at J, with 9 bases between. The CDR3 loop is CASSVVGVPYNEQFF. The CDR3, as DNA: TGTGCCAGCAGCGTAGTAGGGGTCCCCTACAATGAGCAGTTCTTC.

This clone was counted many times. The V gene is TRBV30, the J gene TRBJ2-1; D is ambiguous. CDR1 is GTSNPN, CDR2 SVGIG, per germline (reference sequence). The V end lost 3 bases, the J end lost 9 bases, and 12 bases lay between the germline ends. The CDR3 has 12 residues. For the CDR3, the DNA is TGTGCCTGGAGAGGCGGAGTCGGTGAGCAGTTCTTC. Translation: CAWRGGVGEQFF.

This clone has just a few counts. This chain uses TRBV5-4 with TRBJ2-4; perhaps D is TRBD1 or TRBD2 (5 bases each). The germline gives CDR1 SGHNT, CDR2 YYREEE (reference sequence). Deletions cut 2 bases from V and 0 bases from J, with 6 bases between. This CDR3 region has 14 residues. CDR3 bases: TGTGCCAGCAGCTTAGGGACAGCCAAAAACATTCAGTACTTC. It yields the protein CASSLGTAKNIQYF.

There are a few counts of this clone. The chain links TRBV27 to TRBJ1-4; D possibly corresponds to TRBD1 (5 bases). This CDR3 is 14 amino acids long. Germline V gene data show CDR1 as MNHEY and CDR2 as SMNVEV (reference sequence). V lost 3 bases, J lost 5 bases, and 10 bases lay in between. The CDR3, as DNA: TGTGCCAGCAGTTTTGGACGGACAAATGAAAAACTGTTTTTT. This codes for CASSFGRTNEKLFF.

The CDR3 is CASSQYQQLQGNYGYTF. DNA for the CDR3: TGCGCCAGCAGCCAATATCAACAACTCCAGGGAAACTATGGCTACACCTTC. The chain employs TRBV4-3 and TRBJ1-2; D possibly corresponds to TRBD1 (5 bases). Germline CDR1 is LGHNA and CDR2 is YSLEER. CDR3 length: 17 residues. The V gene lost 2 bases and the J gene lost 2 bases, with 18 bases spanning the gap.

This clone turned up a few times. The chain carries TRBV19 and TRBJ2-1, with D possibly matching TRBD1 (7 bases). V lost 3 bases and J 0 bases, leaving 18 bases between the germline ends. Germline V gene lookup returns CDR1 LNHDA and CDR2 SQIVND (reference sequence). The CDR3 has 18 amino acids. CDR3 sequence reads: CASSIPWSGGSSYNEQFF. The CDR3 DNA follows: TGTGCCAGTAGTATCCCATGGTCAGGGGGGAGCTCCTACAATGAGCAGTTCTTC.

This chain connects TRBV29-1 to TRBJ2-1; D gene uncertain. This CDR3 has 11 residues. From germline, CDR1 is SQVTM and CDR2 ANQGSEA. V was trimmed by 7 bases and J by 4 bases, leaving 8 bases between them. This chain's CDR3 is CSGGVYNEQFF. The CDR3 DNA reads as TGCAGCGGTGGGGTTTACAATGAGCAGTTCTTC.

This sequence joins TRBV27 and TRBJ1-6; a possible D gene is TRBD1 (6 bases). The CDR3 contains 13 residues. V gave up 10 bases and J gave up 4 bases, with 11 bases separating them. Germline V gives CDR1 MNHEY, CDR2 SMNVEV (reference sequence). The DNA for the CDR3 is TGTGCCACCCAGGGGATTTATAATTCACCCCTCCACTTT. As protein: CATQGIYNSPLHF.

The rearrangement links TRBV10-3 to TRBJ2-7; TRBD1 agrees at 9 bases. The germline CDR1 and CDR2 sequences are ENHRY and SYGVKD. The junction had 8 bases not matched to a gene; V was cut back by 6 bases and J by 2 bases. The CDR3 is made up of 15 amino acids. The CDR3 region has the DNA TGTGCCATCAGCCCGGGACAGGGAGGTACCTACGAGCAGTACTTC. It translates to CAISPGQGGTYEQYF.

The CDR3 loop reads CASSERTGAGNQPQHF. The CDR3 bases are TGTGCCAGCAGTGAGAGGACAGGGGCGGGCAATCAGCCCCAGCATTTT. The chain uses TRBV6-1 and TRBJ1-5, with TRBD1 identical over 9 bases. The CDR3 is made up of 16 amino acids. The germline gives CDR1 MNHNS, CDR2 SASEGT. V lost 3 bases to trimming and J lost 2 bases; unmatched junction nucleotides: 5.

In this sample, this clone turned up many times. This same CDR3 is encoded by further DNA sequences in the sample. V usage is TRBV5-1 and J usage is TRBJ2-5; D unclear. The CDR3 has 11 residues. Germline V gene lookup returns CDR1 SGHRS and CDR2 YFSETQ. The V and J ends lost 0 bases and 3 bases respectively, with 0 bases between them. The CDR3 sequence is CASSLEETQYF. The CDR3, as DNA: TGCGCCAGCAGCTTGGAAGAGACCCAGTACTTC.

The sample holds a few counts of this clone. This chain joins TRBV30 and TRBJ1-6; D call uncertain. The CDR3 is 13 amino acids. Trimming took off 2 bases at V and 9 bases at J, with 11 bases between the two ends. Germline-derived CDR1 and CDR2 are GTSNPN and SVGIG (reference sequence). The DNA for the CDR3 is TGTGCCTGGAGTCTGGGTCATGGTTCACCCCTCCACTTT. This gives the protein CAWSLGHGSPLHF.

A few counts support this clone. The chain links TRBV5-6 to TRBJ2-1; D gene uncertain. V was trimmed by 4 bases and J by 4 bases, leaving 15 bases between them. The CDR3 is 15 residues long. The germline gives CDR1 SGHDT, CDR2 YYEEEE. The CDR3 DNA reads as TGTGCCAGCAGCAGATTGGACGTTGTGTACAATGAGCAGTTCTTC. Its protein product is CASSRLDVVYNEQFF.

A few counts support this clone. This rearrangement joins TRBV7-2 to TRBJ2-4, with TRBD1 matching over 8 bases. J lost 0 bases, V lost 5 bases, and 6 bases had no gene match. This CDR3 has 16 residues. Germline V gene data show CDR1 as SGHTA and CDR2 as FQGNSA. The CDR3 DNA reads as TGTGCCAGCAGCCCTCGGGACAGGATAGCCAAAAACATTCAGTACTTC. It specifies CASSPRDRIAKNIQYF.

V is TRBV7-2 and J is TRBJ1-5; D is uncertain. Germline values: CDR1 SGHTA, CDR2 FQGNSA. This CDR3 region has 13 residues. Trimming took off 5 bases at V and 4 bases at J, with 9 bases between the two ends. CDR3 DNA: TGTGCCAGCAGCCCCACAAATAATCAGCCCCAGCATTTT. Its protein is CASSPTNNQPQHF.

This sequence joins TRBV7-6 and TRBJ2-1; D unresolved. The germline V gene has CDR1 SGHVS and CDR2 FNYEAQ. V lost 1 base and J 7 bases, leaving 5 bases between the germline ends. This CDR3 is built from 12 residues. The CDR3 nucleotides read TGTGCCAGCAGCTTAGGCCTGAATGAGCAGTTCTTC. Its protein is CASSLGLNEQFF.